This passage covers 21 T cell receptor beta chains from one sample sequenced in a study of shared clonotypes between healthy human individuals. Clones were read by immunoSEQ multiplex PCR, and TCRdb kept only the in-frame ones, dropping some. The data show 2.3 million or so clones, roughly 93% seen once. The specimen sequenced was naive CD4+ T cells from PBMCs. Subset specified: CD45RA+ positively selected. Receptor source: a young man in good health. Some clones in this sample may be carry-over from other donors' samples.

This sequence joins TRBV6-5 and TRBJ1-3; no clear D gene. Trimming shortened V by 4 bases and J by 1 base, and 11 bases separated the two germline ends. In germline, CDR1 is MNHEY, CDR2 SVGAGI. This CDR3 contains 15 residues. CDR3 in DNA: TGTGCCAGCAGTTTAGGTATGGAGTCTGGAAACACCATATATTTT. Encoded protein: CASSLGMESGNTIYF.

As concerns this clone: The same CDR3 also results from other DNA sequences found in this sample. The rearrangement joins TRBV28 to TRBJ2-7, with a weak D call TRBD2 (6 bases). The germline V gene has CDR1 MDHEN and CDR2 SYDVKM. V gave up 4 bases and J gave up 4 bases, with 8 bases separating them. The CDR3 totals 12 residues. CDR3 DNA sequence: TGTGCCAGCAGTTCCCGGGGGTACGAGCAGTACTTC. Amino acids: CASSSRGYEQYF.

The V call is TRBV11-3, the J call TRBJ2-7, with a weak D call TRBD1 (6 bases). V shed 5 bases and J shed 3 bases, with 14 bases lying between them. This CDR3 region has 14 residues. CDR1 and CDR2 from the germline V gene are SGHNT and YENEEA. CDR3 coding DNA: TGTGCCAGCAGCCGACGTGGGGGCAGCTACGAGCAGTACTTC. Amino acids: CASSRRGGSYEQYF.

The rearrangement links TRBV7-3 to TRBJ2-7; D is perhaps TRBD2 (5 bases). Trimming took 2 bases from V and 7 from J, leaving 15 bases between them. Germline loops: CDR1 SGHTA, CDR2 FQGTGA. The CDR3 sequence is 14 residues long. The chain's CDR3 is CASSLLSGSGEQYF. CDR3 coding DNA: TGTGCCAGCAGCTTACTATCGGGGAGTGGAGAGCAGTACTTC.

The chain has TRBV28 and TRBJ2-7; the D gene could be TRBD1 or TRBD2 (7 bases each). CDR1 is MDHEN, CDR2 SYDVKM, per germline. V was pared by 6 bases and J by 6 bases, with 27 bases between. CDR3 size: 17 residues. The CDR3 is CASSSVLGGTVVAEQYF. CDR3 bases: TGTGCCAGCAGCTCTGTTTTGGGGGGGACAGTAGTCGCCGAGCAGTACTTC. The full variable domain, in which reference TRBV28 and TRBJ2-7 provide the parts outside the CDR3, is DVKVTQSSRYLVKRTGEKVFLECVQDMDHENMFWYRQDPGLGLRLIYFSYDVKMKEKGDIPEGYSVSREKKERFSLILESASTNQTSMYLCASSSVLGGTVVAEQYFGPGTRLTVT.

Here the CDR3 reads CASSLSGSGTTQYF. The CDR3, as DNA: TGCGCCAGCAGCTTGAGCGGTAGCGGGACTACGCAGTATTTT. This chain links TRBV5-1 with TRBJ2-3, with 8 bases that match TRBD2. The CDR3 contains 14 residues. Unmatched junction bases numbered 6, after V lost 1 base and J lost 8 bases. The germline V gene has CDR1 SGHRS and CDR2 YFSETQ.

The DNA of the CDR3 is TGTGCCAGCACCACGACAGGGGGCTATGGCTACACCTTC. This sequence encodes CASTTTGGYGYTF. The chain employs TRBV7-2 and TRBJ1-2; 9 nucleotides line up with TRBD1. Germline lookup yields CDR1 SGHTA and CDR2 FQGNSA. The CDR3 extends over 13 amino acids. After removal of 7 bases from V and 4 bases from J, the junction contained 4 bases not matched to a gene.

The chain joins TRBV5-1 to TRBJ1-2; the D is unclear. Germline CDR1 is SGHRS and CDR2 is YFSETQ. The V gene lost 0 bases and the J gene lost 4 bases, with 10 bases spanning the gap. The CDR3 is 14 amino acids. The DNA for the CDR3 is TGCGCCAGCAGCTTGGGTAGGGATATCTATGGCTACACCTTC. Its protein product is CASSLGRDIYGYTF.

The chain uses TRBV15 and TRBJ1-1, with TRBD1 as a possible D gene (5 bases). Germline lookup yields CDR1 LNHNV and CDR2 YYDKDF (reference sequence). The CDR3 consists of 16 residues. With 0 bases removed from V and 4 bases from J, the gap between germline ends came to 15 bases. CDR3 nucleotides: TGTGCCACCAGCAGAGATCGGGGCTTAGCGGGCACTGAAGCTTTCTTT. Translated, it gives CATSRDRGLAGTEAFF.

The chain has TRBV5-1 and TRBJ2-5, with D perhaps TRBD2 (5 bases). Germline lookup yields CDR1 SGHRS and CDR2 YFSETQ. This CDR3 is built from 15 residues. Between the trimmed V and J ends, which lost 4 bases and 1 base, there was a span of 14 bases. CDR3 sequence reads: CASSPGIAPQETQYF. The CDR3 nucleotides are TGCGCCAGCAGCCCGGGGATCGCGCCCCAAGAGACCCAGTACTTC.

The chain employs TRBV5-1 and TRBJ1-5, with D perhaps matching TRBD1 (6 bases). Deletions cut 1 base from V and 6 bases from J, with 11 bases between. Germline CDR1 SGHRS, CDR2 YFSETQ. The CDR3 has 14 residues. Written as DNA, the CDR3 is TGCGCCAGCAGCTTGATTCTAGGGGGTCAGCCCCAGCATTTT. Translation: CASSLILGGQPQHF.

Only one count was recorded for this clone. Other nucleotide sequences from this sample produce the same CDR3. The CDR3 bases are TGTGCCAGCAGCCCCGGGGGGGCCAGAGATACGCAGTATTTT. Its protein product is CASSPGGARDTQYF. J is TRBJ2-3 and V is TRBV7-2; 8 bases fit TRBD2. V lost 5 bases and J lost 5; bases outside the gene matches: 6. Germline lookup yields CDR1 SGHTA and CDR2 FQGNSA. This CDR3 is built from 14 residues.

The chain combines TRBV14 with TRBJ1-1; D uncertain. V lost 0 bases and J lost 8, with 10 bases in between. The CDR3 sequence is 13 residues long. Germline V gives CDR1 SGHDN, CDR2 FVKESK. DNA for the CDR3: TGTGCCAGCAGCCAAGACTTGGGGTCGGAAGCTTTCTTT. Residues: CASSQDLGSEAFF.

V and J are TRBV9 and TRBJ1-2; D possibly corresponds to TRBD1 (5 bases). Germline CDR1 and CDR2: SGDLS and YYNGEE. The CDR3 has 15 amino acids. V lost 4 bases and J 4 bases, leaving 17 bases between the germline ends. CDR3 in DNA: TGTGCCAGCAGCCCGAGCCGCCGAGACAGCTATGGCTACACCTTC. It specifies CASSPSRRDSYGYTF. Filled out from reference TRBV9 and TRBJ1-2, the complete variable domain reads DSGVTQTPKHLITATGQRVTLRCSPRSGDLSVYWYQQSLDQGLQFLIQYYNGEERAKGNILERFSAQQFPDLHSELNLSSLELGDSALYFCASSPSRRDSYGYTFGSGTRLTVV.

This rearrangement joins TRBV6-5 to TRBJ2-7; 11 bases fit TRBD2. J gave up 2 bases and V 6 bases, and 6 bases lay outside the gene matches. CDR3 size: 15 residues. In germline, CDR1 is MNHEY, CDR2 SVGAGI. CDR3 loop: CASRQGLADPYEQYF. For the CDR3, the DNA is TGTGCCAGCAGGCAGGGACTAGCGGATCCCTACGAGCAGTACTTC.

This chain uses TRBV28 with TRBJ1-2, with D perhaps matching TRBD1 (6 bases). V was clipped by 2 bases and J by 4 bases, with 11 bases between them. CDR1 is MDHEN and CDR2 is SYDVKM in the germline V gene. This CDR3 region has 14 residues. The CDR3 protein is CASSLGRQAYGYTF. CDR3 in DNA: TGTGCCAGCAGTTTAGGGCGACAGGCCTATGGCTACACCTTC.

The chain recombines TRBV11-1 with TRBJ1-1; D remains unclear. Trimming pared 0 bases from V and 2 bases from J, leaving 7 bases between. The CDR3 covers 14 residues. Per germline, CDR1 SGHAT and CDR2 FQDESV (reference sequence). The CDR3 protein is CASSLARSNTEAFF. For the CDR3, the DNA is TGTGCCAGCAGCTTAGCGCGTTCAAACACTGAAGCTTTCTTT.

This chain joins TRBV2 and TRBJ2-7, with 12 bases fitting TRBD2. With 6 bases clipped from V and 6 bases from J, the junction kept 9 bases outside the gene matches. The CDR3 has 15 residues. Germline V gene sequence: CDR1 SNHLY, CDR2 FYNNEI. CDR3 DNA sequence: TGTGCCAGCAGGACGGGGACTAGCGGGCGAGGCGAGCAGTACTTC. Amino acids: CASRTGTSGRGEQYF.

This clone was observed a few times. The CDR3 region is CALGRGGFGAFF. CDR3 nucleotide sequence: TGTGCCCTCGGCAGGGGAGGTTTCGGAGCTTTCTTT. This rearrangement joins TRBV5-6 to TRBJ1-1, with TRBD1 as a possible D gene (6 bases). Per the germline V gene, CDR1 is SGHDT and CDR2 is YYEEEE. Trimming shortened V by 10 bases and J by 10 bases, and 20 bases separated the two germline ends. The CDR3 loop spans 12 amino acids.

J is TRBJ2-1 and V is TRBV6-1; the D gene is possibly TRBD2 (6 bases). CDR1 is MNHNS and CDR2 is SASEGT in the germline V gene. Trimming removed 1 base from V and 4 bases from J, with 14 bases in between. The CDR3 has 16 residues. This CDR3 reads CASSEEAGRFYNEQFF. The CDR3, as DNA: TGTGCCAGCAGTGAAGAGGCGGGGCGCTTTTACAATGAGCAGTTCTTC.

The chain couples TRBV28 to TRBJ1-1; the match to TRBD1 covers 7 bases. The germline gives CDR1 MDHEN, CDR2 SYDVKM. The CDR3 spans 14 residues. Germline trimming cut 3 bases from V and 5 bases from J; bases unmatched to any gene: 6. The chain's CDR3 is CASSLRGRRTEAFF. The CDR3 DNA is TGTGCCAGCAGTTTGAGGGGGCGGCGGACTGAAGCTTTCTTT.